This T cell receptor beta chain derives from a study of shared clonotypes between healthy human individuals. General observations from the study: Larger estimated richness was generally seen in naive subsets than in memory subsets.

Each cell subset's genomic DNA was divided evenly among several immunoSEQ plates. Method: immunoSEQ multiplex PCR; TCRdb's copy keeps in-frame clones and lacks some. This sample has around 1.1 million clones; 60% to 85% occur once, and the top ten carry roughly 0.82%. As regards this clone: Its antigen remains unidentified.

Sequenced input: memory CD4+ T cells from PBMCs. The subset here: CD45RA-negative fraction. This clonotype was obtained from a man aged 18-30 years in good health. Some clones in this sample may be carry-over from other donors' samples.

Here the CDR3 DNA reads TGTGCCAGCAGTAGGGCTGACGCGAACTCCTACGAGCAGTACTTC. Residues: CASSRADANSYEQYF. The chain combines TRBV14 with TRBJ2-7; no definite D call. The CDR3 runs to 15 residues. Germline V gene data show CDR1 as SGHDN and CDR2 as FVKESK. The V gene lost 6 bases and the J gene lost 0 bases, with 15 bases spanning the gap.